Listed below are T cell receptor beta chains from one sample, sequenced in a study of cytomegalovirus exposure and HLA in healthy donors. Produced via immunoSEQ multiplex PCR; TCRdb's table is partial and in-frame only. Altogether around 94,000 clones are present, around 79% being singletons, with the ten largest covering 4.9%. Sequenced sample: PBMCs. The origin of the receptors is a woman aged 40-49 years in good health and CMV-seronegative. Both conserved end residues are part of each CDR3. A D gene is named only where the DNA matches it firmly. Clone size is stated in some rows and not others, as once, few, many or a class when expanded.

clone_size,j_call,v_call,d_call,cdr3_nt,cdr3_aa
.,TRBJ1-1,TRBV28,TRBD1,TGTGCCAGCCTTCATGTCCCCCTGGACAGGATTAACACTGAAGCTTTCTTT,CASLHVPLDRINTEAFF
.,TRBJ2-7,TRBV6-5,.,TGTGCCAGCAGTTACGGTCCCCCTATCTACGAGCAGTACTTC,CASSYGPPIYEQYF
.,TRBJ1-2,TRBV9,TRBD1,TGTGCCAGCAGCCTCCGAGGACAGGGAAACTATGGCTACACCTTC,CASSLRGQGNYGYTF
once,TRBJ1-2,TRBV9,.,TGTGCCAGCAGCGTAAATAACAGGAGGGACTATGGCTACACCTTC,CASSVNNRRDYGYTF
few,TRBJ2-3,TRBV18,TRBD2,TGTGCCAGCTCCCGAGGGACTAGGGCCACAGATACGCAGTATTTT,CASSRGTRATDTQYF
.,TRBJ2-1,TRBV18,.,TGTGCCAGCTCACCTGGGACAGCGGGCCGGTACAATGAGCAGTTCTTC,CASSPGTAGRYNEQFF
.,TRBJ2-3,TRBV5-4,TRBD2,TGTGCCAGCAGCTTCTTCTCCGGGGGGGAGGATACGCAGTATTTT,CASSFFSGGEDTQYF
few,TRBJ1-1,TRBV30,.,TGTGCCTGCGCCCCACCCGGCCGGGGGGGGAACACTGAAGCTTTCTTT,CACAPPGRGGNTEAFF
few,TRBJ2-7,TRBV6-6,.,TGTGCCAGCAGCCGAGACCCGGGAAGCTCCTACGAGCAGTACTTC,CASSRDPGSSYEQYF
once,TRBJ1-2,TRBV19,.,TGTGCCAGTAGTCTGCAGGGTGGCTATGGCTACACCTTC,CASSLQGGYGYTF
.,TRBJ1-5,TRBV19,.,TGTGCCAGTAGTATCGGAGGTAGCAATCAGCCCCAGCATTTT,CASSIGGSNQPQHF
.,TRBJ1-1,TRBV7-2,.,TGTGCCAGCGGGGCCCGCAGCCCTGAAGCTTTCTTT,CASGARSPEAFF
.,TRBJ2-1,TRBV27,TRBD1,TGTGCCAGCGTCGACAGGGCTCTTGAGCAGTTCTTC,CASVDRALEQFF
.,TRBJ1-6,TRBV7-2,.,TGTGCCAGCAGCCCGGGGAGCGTAAATTCACCCCTCCACTTT,CASSPGSVNSPLHF